The sequence of this T cell receptor beta chain was determined in a study of T cells after yellow fever vaccination. The CDR3 length is 19 residues. The trim removed 3 bases at V and 5 bases at J, leaving 17 bases unmatched. The germline V gene encodes CDR1 LGHDT and CDR2 YNNKEL (reference sequence). One entry per CDR3 protein, called by TCRdb with MiXCR from the 5' RACE reads. The sample includes more than 75,000 distinct CDR3 sequences, 8% to 10% seen only once; the top ten take around 16%. Source: CD8+ T cells not binding an NS4B(214-222) dextramer, sorted from PBMCs, taken around 16 days after the first yellow fever vaccination. J is TRBJ2-1 and V is TRBV3-1, with 9 bases matching TRBD2. This sequence originates from a young man who received the YFV17D yellow fever vaccine. The CDR3 is CASSQFSLILRGGHNEQFF. The CDR3 region has the DNA TGTGCCAGCAGCCAGTTTTCCCTTATATTGCGGGGGGGCCACAATGAGCAGTTCTTC.